The T cell receptor (beta chain) described here comes from a study of T cell responses to AZD1222 COVID-19 vaccine. Details on this clone: As yet, its antigen is unknown.

The length of the CDR3 is 15 residues. The V end was cut by 4 bases, the J end by 0 bases, with 10 bases between. The germline V gene encodes CDR1 SGHVS and CDR2 FNYEAQ. The assay was immunoSEQ multiplex PCR, and TCRdb's table has in-frame clones only and misses some. The sample contains roughly 190,000 clones, approximately 95% of which appear only once. Study observations and caveats: Targets within unmutated variant regions were reportedly found for nearly half of spike-specific TCRs.

The sequencing here drew on peripheral blood, taken on day 0 of AZD1222 vaccination. The origin of this receptor is an adult in good health. This chain joins TRBV7-6 and TRBJ1-3; unclear D gene. CDR3 sequence (DNA): TGTGCCAGCAGCTCTCAACTGAGCTCTGGAAACACCATATATTTT. It yields the protein CASSSQLSSGNTIYF. Supplemented by reference TRBV7-6 and TRBJ1-3, the full variable domain reads GAGVSQSPRYKVTKRGQDVALRCDPISGHVSLYWYRQALGQGPEFLTYFNYEAQQDKSGLPNDRFSAERPEGSISTLTIQRTEQRDSAMYRCASSSQLSSGNTIYFGEGSWLTVV.